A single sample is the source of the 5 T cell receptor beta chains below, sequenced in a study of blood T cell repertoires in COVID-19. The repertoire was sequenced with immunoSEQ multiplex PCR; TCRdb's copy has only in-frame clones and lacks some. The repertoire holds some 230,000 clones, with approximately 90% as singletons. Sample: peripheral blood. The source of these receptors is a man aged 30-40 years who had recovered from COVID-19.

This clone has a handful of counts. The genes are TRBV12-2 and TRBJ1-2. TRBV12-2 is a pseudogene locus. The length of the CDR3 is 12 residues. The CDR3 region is CASRPRFYGYTF. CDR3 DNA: TGTGCAAGTCGCCCTCGGTTTTATGGCTACACCTTC.

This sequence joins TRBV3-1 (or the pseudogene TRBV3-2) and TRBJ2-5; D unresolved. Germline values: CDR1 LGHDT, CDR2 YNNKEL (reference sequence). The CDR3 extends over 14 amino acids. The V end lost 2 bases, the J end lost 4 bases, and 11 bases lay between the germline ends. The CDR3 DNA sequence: TGTGCCAGCAGCCAAAGGAGTTTCCCAGAGACCCAGTACTTC. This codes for CASSQRSFPETQYF.

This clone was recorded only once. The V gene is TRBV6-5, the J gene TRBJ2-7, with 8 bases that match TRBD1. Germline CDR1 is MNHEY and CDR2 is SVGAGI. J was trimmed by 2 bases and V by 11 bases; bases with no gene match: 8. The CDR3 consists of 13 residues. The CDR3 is CAVNRDRTYEQYF. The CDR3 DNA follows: TGTGCCGTAAACCGGGACAGGACCTACGAGCAGTACTTC.

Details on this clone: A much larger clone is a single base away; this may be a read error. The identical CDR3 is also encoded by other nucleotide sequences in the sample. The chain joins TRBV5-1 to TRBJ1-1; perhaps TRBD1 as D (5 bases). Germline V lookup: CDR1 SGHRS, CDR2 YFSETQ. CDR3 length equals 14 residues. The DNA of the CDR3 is TGCGCCAGCAGCTTCCGGGACTCGGGCACTGAAGCTTTTTTT. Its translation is CASSFRDSGTEAFF.

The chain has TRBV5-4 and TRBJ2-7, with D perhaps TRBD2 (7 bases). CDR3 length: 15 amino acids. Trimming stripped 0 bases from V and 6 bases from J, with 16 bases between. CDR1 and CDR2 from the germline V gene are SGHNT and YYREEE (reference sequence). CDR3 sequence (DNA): TGTGCCAGCAGCTTGGAAGGGGGGGGGCCAGGCGAGCAGTACTTC. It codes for CASSLEGGGPGEQYF.